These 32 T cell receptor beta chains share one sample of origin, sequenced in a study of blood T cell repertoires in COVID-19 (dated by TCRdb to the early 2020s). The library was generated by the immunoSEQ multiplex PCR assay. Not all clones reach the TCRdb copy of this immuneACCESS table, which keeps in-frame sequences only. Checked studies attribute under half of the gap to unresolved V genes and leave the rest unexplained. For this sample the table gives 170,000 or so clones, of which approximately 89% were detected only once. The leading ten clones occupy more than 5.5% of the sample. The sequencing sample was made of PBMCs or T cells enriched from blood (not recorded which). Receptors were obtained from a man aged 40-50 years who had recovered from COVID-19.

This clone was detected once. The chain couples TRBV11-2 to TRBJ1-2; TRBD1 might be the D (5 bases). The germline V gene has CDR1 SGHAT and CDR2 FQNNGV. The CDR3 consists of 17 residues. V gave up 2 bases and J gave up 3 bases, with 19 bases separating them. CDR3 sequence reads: CASSLIVQSREDYGYTF. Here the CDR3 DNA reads TGTGCCAGCAGCTTAATCGTCCAGAGCAGGGAAGACTATGGCTACACCTTC.

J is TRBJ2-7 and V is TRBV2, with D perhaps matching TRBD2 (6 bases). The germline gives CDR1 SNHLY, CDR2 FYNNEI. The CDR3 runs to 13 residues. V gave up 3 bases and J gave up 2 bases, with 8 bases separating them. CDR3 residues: CASSEGRTYEQYF. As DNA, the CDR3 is TGTGCCAGCAGTGAGGGGAGGACCTACGAGCAGTACTTC.

Written as DNA, the CDR3 is TGTGCCAGCACCCACCCGGACAGGGGATACGGCTACACCTTC. It encodes CASTHPDRGYGYTF. The J gene is TRBJ1-2, the V gene TRBV6-5, with 9 bases that match TRBD1. With 7 bases clipped from V and 8 bases from J, the junction kept 11 bases outside the gene matches. CDR1 and CDR2 from the germline V gene are MNHEY and SVGAGI. The CDR3 is made up of 14 amino acids.

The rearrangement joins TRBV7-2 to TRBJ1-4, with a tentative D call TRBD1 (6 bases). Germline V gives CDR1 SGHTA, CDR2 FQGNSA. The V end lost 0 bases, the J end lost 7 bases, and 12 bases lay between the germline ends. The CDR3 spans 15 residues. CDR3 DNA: TGTGCCAGCAGCTTAGCGGCGGGGGGCGGTGAAAAACTGTTTTTT. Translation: CASSLAAGGGEKLFF.

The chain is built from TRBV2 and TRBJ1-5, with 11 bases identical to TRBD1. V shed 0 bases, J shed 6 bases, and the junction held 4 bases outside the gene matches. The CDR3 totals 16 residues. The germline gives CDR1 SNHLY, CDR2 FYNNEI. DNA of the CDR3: TGTGCCAGCAGTGAAGCCGGGACAGGGGGACGTCAGCCCCAGCATTTT. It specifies CASSEAGTGGRQPQHF.

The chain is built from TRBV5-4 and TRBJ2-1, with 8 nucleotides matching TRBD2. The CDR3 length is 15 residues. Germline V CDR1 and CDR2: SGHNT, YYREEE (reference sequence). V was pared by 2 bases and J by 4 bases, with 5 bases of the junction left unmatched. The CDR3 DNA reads TGTGCCAGCAGCTTTAAGCGGGAGACGTACAATGAGCAGTTCTTC. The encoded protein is CASSFKRETYNEQFF. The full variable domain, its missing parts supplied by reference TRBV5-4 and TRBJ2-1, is ETGVTQSPTHLIKTRGQQVTLRCSSQSGHNTVSWYQQALGQGPQFIFQYYREEENGRGNFPPRFSGLQFPNYSSELNVNALELDDSALYLCASSFKRETYNEQFFGPGTRLTVL.

The chain's CDR3 is CASSRTGPNEQFF. As DNA, the CDR3 is TGTGCCAGCAGCCGGACAGGGCCCAATGAGCAGTTCTTC. The rearrangement uses TRBV12-3 or TRBV12-4 and TRBJ2-1; 8 bases agree with TRBD1. The CDR3 has 13 residues. After removal of 6 bases from V and 6 bases from J, the junction contained 4 bases not matched to a gene.

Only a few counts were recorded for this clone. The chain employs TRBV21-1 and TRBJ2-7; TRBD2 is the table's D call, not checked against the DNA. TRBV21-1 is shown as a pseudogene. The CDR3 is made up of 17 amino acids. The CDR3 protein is CASSRSRDWRALYEQYF. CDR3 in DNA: TGTGCCAGCAGCAGATCCCGGGACTGGCGGGCCTTGTACGAGCAGTACTTC.

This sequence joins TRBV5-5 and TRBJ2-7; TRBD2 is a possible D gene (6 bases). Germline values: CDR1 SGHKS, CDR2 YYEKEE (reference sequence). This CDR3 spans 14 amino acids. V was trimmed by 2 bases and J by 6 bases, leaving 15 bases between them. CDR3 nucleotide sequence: TGTGCCAGCAGCTTCGGAGCGGGCCGGCTCGAGCAGTACTTC. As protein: CASSFGAGRLEQYF.

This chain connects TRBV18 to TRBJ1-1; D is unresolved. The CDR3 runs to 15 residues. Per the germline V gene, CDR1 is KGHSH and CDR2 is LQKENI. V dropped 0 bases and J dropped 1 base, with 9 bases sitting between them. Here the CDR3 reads CASSPPSGGNTEAFF. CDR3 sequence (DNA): TGTGCCAGCTCACCACCGAGTGGCGGGAACACTGAAGCTTTCTTT. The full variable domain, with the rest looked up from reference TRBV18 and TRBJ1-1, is NAGVMQNPRHLVRRRGQEARLRCSPMKGHSHVYWYRQLPEEGLKFMVYLQKENIIDESGMPKERFSAEFPKEGPSILRIQQVVRGDSAAYFCASSPPSGGNTEAFFGQGTRLTVV.

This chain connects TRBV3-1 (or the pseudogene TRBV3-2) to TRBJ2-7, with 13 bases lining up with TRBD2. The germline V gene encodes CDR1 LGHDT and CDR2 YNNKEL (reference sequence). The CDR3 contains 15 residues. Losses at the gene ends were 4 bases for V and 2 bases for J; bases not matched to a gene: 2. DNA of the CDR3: TGTGCCAGCAGCCCCGGGACTAGCGGGACCTACGAGCAGTACTTC. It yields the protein CASSPGTSGTYEQYF.

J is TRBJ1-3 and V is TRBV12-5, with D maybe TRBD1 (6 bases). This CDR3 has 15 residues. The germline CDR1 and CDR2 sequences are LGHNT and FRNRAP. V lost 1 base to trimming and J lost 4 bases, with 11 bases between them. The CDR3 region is CASGLGGQSGNTIYF. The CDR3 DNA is TGTGCTAGTGGTTTGGGGGGGCAATCCGGAAACACCATATATTTT.

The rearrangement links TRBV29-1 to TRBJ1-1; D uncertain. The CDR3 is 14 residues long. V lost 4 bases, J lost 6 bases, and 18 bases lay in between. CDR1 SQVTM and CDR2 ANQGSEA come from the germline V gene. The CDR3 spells CSVVEVRGVAEAFF. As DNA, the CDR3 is TGCAGCGTTGTGGAGGTTCGCGGAGTCGCTGAAGCTTTCTTT.

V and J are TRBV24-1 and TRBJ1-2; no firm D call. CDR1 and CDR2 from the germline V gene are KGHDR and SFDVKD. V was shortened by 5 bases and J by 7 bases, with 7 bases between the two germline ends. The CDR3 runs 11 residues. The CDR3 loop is CATSGAGGYTF. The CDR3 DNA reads TGTGCCACCAGTGGAGCGGGTGGCTACACCTTC.

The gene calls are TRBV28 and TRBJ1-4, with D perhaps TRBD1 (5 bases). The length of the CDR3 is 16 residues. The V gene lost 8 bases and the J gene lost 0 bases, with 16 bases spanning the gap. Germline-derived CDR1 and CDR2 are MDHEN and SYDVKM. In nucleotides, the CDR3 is TGTGCCAGCCAGGGCGGATGGGAACCAACTAATGAAAAACTGTTTTTT. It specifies CASQGGWEPTNEKLFF.

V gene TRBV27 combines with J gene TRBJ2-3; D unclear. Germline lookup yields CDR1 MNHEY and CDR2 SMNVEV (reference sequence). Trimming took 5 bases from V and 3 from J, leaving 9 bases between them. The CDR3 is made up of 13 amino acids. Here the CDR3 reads CASSARITDTQYF. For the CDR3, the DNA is TGTGCCAGCAGTGCTAGAATAACAGATACGCAGTATTTT.

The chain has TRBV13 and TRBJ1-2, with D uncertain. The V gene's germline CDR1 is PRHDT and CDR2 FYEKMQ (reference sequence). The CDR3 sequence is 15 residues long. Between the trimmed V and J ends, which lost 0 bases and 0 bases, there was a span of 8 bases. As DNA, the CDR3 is TGTGCCAGCAGCTTAGGACAGCAGTCTAACTATGGCTACACCTTC. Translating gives CASSLGQQSNYGYTF.

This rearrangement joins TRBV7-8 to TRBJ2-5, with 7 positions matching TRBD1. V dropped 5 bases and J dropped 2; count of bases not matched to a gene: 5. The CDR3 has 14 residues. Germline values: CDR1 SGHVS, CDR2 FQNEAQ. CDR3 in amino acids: CASSPTGIQETQYF. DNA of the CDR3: TGTGCCAGCAGCCCGACAGGGATTCAAGAGACCCAGTACTTC.

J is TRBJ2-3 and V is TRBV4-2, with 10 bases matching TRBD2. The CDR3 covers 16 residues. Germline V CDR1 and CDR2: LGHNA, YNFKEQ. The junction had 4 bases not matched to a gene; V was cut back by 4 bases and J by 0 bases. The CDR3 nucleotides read TGTGCCAGCAGCCTTAGCGGGGGGACTAGCACAGATACGCAGTATTTT. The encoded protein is CASSLSGGTSTDTQYF.

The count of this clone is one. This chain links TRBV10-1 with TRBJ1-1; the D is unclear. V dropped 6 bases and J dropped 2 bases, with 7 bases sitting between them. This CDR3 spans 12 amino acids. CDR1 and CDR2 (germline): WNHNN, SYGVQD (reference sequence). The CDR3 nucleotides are TGCGCCAGCAGCCCAGATAACACTGAAGCTTTCTTT. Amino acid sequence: CASSPDNTEAFF.

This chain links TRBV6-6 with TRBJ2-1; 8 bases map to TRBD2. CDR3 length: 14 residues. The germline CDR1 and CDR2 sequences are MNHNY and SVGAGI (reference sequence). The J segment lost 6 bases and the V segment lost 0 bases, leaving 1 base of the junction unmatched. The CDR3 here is CASSYSGTSNEQFF. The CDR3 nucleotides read TGTGCCAGCAGTTACTCGGGGACTAGCAATGAGCAGTTCTTC.

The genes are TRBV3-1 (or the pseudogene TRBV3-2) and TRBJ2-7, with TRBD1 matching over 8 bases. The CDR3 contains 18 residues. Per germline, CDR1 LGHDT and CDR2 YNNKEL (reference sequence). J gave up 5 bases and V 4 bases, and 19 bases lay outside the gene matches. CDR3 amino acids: CASSPPLSRTGGTDEQYF. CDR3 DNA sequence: TGTGCCAGCAGCCCCCCTCTATCCCGTACAGGGGGTACGGACGAGCAGTACTTC.

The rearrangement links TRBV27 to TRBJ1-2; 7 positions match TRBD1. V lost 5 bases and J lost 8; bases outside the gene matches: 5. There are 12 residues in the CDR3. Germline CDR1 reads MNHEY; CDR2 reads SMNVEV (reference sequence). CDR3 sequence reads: CASSEGGTGYTF. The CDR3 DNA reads TGTGCCAGCAGTGAAGGGGGCACGGGCTACACCTTC.

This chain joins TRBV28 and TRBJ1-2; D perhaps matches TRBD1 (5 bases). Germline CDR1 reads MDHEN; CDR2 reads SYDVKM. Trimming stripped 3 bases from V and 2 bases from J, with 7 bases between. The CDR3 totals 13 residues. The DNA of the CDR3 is TGTGCCAGCAGTTTGCGGGGGAACTATGGCTACACCTTC. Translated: CASSLRGNYGYTF.

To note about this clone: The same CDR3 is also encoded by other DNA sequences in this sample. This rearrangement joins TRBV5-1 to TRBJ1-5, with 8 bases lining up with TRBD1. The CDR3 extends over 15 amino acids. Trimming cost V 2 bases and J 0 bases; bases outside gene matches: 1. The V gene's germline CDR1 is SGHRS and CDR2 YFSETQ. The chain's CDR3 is CASSLDRGSNQPQHF. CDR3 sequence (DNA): TGCGCCAGCAGCTTAGACAGGGGTAGCAATCAGCCCCAGCATTTT.

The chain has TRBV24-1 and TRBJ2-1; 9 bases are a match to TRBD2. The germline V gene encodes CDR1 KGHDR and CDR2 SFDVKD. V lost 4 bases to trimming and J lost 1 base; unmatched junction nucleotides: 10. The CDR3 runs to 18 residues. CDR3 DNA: TGTGCCACCAGTGAATGGGCTAGCGGGGCTAGGTCCTACAATGAGCAGTTCTTC. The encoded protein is CATSEWASGARSYNEQFF.

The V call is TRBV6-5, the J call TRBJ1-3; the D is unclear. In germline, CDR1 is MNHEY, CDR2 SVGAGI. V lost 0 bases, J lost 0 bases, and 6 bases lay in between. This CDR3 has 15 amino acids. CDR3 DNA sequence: TGTGCCAGCAGTTACTCTACGGTCTCTGGAAACACCATATATTTT. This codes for CASSYSTVSGNTIYF.

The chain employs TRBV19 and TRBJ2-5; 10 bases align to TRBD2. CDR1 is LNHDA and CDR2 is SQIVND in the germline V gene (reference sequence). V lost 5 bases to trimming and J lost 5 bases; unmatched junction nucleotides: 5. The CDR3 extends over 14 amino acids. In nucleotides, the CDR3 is TGTGCCAGTAGTGTAGCGGGGGGAGGGGAGACCCAGTACTTC. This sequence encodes CASSVAGGGETQYF.

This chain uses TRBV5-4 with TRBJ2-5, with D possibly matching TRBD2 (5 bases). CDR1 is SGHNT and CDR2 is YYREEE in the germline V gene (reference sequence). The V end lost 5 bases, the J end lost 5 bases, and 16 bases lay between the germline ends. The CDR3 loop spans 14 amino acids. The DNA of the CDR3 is TGTGCCAGCAGGGCGACGGGGATATTGGAGACCCAGTACTTC. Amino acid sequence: CASRATGILETQYF.

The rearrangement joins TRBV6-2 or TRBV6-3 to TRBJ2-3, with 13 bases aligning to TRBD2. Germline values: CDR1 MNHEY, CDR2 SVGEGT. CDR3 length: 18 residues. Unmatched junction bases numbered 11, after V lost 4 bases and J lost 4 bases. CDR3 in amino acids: CASSSSGTSGIWPDTQYF. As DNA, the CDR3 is TGTGCCAGCAGTTCTAGTGGGACTAGCGGGATTTGGCCAGATACGCAGTATTTT.

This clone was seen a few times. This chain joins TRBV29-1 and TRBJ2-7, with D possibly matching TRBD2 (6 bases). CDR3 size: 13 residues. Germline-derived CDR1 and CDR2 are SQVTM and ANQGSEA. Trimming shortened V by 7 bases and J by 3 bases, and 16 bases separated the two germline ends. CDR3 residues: CSAKDYLNYEQYF. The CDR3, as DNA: TGCAGCGCTAAGGACTATCTAAACTACGAGCAGTACTTC.

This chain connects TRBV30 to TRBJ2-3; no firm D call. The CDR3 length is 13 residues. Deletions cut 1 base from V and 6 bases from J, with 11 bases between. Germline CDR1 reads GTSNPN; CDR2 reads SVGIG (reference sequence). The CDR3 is CAWSGHNGDTQYF. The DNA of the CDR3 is TGTGCCTGGAGTGGCCACAACGGGGATACGCAGTATTTT.